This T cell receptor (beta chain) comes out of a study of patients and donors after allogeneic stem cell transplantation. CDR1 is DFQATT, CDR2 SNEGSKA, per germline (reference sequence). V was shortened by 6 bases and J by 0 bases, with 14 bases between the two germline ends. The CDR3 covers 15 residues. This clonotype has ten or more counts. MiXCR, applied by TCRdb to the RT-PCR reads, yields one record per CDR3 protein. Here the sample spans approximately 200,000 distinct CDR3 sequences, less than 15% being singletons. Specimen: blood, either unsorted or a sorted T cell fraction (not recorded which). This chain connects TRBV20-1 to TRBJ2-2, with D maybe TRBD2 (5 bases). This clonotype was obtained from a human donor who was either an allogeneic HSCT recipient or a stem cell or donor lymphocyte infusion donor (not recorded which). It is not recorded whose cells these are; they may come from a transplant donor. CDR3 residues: CSARTGNANTGELFF. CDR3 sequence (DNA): TGCAGTGCCCGCACCGGGAACGCGAACACCGGGGAGCTGTTTTTT.